This T cell receptor beta chain was sequenced during a study of blood T cells in healthy people across ages. Notes on the study in general: Per million T cells, the diversity of TCR beta decreased roughly linearly as age advanced.

Sample-barcoded 5' priming and a J-beta primer mix drove a second PCR of 7 to 11 cycles. TCRdb recomputed calls from the 5' RACE reads with MiXCR, one row per CDR3 protein. The data show around 1.7 million distinct CDR3 sequences, 28% seen once. On this clonotype: What it binds is not known.

CDR1 is KGHDR, CDR2 SFDVKD, per germline. CDR3 length: 13 amino acids. V lost 6 bases and J 6 bases, leaving 13 bases between the germline ends. The receptor comes from a woman in her 30s in good health. The material sequenced was blood. This rearrangement joins TRBV24-1 to TRBJ2-5; D call uncertain. CDR3 DNA sequence: TGTGCCACCAGTTCGGCCCTGTGGAAGACCCAGTACTTC. Translating gives CATSSALWKTQYF.